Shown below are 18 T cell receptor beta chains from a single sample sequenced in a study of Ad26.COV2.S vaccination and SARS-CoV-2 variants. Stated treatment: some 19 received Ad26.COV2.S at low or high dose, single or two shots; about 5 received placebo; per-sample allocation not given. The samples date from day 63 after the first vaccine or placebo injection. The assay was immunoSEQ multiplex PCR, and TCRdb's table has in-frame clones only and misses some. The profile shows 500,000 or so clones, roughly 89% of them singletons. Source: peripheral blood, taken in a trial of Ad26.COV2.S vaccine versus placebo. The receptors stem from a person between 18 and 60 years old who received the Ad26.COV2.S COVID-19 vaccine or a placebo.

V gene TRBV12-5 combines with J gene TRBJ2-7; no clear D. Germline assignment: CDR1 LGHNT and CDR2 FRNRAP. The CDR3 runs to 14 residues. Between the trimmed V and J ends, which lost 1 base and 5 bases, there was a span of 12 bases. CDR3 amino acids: CASGLGALLDEQYF. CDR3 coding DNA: TGTGCTAGTGGTTTGGGCGCTCTCTTAGACGAGCAGTACTTC.

The CDR3 is CASSYSGTSVYNEQFF. Here the CDR3 DNA reads TGTGCCAGCAGTTACTCCGGGACTAGCGTGTACAATGAGCAGTTCTTC. This chain connects TRBV6-5 to TRBJ2-1; the match to TRBD2 covers 10 bases. Germline CDR1 is MNHEY and CDR2 is SVGAGI. The CDR3 consists of 16 residues. J was trimmed by 4 bases and V by 0 bases; bases with no gene match: 3.

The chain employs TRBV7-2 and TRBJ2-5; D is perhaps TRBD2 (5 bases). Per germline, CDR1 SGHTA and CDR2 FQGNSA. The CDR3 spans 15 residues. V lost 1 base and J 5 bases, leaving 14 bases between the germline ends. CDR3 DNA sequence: TGTGCCAGCAGCTTAGAAAGCTCCACGGGGGAGACCCAGTACTTC. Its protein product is CASSLESSTGETQYF.

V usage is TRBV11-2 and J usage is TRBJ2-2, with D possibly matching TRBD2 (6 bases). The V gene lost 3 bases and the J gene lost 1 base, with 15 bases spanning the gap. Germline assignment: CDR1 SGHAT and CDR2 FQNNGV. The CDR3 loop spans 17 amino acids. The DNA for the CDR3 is TGTGCCAGCAGCTTCCCGGGAGTGGGGCTGAACACCGGGGAGCTGTTTTTT. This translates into CASSFPGVGLNTGELFF.

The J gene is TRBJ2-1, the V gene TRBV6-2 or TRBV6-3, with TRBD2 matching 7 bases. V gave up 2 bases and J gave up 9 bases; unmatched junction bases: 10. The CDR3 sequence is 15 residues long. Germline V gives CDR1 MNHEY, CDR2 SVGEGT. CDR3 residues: CASSYTAGRVGEQFF. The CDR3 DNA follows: TGTGCCAGCAGTTACACAGCGGGAAGGGTTGGTGAGCAGTTCTTC.

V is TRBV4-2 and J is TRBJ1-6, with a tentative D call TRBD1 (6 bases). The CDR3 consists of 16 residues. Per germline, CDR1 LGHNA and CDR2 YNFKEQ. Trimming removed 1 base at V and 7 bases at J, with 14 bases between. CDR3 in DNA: TGTGCCAGCAGCCAAGTCACGACAGGCGGAAATTCACCCCTCCACTTT. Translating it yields CASSQVTTGGNSPLHF.

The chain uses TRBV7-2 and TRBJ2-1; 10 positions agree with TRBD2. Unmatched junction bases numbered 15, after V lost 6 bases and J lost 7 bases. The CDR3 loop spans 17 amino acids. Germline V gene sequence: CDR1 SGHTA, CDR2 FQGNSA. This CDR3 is CASSDPRSGRFSNEQFF. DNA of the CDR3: TGTGCCAGCAGTGATCCCCGTAGCGGGAGGTTTTCAAATGAGCAGTTCTTC.

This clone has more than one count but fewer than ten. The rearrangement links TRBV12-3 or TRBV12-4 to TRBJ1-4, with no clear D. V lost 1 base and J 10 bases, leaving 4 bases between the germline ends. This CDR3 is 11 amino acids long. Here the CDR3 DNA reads TGTGCCAGCAGTTTAGGAGGAAAACTGTTTTTT. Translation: CASSLGGKLFF.

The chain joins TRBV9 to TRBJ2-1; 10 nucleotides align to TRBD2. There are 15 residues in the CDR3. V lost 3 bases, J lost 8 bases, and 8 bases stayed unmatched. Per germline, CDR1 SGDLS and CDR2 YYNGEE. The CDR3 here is CASSASGSLGDEQFF. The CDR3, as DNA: TGTGCCAGCAGCGCTAGCGGGAGTCTTGGCGATGAGCAGTTCTTC.

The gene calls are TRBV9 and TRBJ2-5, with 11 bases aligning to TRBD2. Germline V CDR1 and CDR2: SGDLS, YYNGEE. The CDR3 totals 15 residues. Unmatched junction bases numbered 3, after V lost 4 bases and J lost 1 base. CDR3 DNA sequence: TGTGCCAGCAGCACCGGGACTAGCGGCCAAGAGACCCAGTACTTC. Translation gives CASSTGTSGQETQYF.

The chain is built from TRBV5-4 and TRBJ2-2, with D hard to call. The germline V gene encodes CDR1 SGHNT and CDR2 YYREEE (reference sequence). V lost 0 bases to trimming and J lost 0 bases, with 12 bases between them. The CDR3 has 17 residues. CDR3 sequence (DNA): TGTGCCAGCAGCTTGGATCCCAGGTTCGCGAACACCGGGGAGCTGTTTTTT. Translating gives CASSLDPRFANTGELFF.

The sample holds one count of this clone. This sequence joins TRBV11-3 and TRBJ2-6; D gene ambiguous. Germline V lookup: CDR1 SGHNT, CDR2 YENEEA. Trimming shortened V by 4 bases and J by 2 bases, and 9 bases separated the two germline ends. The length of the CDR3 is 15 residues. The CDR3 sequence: CASSSPGPGANVLTF. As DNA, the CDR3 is TGTGCCAGCAGCTCCCCCGGGCCTGGGGCCAACGTCCTGACTTTC.

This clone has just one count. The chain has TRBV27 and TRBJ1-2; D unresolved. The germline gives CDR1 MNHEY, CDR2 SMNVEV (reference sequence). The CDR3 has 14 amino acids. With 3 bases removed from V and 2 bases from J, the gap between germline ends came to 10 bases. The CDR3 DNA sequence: TGTGCCAGCAGTTTCCGCAGTGGGAACTATGGCTACACCTTC. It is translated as CASSFRSGNYGYTF.

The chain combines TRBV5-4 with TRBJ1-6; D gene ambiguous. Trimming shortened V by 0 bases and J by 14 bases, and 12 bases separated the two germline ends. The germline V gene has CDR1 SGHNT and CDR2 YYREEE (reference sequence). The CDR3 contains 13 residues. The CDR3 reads CASSLAGPGALHF. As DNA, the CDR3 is TGTGCCAGCAGCTTGGCCGGGCCCGGGGCCCTCCACTTT.

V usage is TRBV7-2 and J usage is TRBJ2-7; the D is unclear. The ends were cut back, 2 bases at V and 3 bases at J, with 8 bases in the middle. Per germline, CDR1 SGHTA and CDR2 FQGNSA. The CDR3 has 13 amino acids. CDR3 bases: TGTGCCAGCAGCTTAATCCAGCTCTACGAGCAGTACTTC. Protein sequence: CASSLIQLYEQYF.

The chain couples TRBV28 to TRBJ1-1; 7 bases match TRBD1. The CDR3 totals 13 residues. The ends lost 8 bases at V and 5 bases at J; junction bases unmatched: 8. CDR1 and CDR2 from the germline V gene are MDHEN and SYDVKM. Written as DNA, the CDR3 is TGTGCCAGCTCCGTGACAGGGTGGACTGAAGCTTTCTTT. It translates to CASSVTGWTEAFF.

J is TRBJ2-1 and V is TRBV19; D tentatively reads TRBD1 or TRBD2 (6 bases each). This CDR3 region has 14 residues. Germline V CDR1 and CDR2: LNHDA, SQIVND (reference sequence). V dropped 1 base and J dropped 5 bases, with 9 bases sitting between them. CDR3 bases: TGTGCCAGTAGTATAGTTCGGGGGCACAATGAGCAGTTCTTC. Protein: CASSIVRGHNEQFF. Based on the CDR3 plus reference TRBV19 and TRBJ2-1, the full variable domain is DGGITQSPKYLFRKEGQNVTLSCEQNLNHDAMYWYRQDPGQGLRLIYYSQIVNDFQKGDIAEGYSVSREKKESFPLTVTSAQKNPTAFYLCASSIVRGHNEQFFGPGTRLTVL.

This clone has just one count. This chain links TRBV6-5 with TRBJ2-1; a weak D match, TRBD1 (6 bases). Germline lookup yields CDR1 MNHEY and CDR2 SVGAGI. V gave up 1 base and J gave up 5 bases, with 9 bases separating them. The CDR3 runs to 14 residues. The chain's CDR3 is CASSYFGQHNEQFF. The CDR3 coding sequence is TGTGCCAGCAGTTACTTCGGACAGCACAATGAGCAGTTCTTC.